A selection of T cell receptor beta chains follows, all from one sample in a study of OX40 agonist ivuxolimab in advanced cancers. The data were produced by immunoSEQ multiplex PCR, yet TCRdb's version contains in-frame clones alone and is incomplete. The table records about 8,000 clones, around 90% of them present only once. The sequenced sample was CD4+ or CD8+ T cells sorted from blood, obtained in a trial of the OX40 agonist ivuxolimab. These receptors came from an adult with an advanced solid tumor such as melanoma, head and neck, liver or kidney cancer. Both conserved end residues are part of each CDR3. Fields, in order: V gene, D gene, clone size, J gene, CDR3 DNA, CDR3 protein. D genes are given only for firm matches. Some rows have no size entry. The others give once, few or many, or a class for an expanded clone.

TRBV30	.	.	TRBJ1-2	TGTGCCTGGAGTGCAGGGTTTGATTATGGCTACACCTTC	CAWSAGFDYGYTF
TRBV6-5	TRBD1	.	TRBJ2-3	TGTGCCAGCAGTTACGCGGCGGACAGGTTCACAGATACGCAGTATTTT	CASSYAADRFTDTQYF
TRBV19	TRBD1	.	TRBJ2-3	TGTGCCAGTAGAACCGGACAGGGAACAGATACGCAGTATTTT	CASRTGQGTDTQYF
TRBV7-2	.	.	TRBJ2-7	TGTGCCAGCAGCTTATCGACATGGGGGGACGAGCAGTACTTC	CASSLSTWGDEQYF
TRBV2	.	.	TRBJ1-1	TGTGCCAGCAGTGAATCGGGGTTCGCTGAAGCTTTCTTT	CASSESGFAEAFF
TRBV4-2	.	.	TRBJ1-1	TGTGCCAGCAGCCATGCTATCGGGTTAGGGACTGAAGCTTTCTTT	CASSHAIGLGTEAFF
TRBV2	TRBD2	.	TRBJ2-3	TGTGCCAGCAAGACTAGCGGGAGCACAGATACGCAGTATTTT	CASKTSGSTDTQYF
TRBV7-9	.	.	TRBJ2-1	TGTGCCAGCAGCACACTGGGGGGAGACGAGCAGTTCTTC	CASSTLGGDEQFF
TRBV18	.	.	TRBJ2-7	TGTGCCAGCTCACCAGGGGGGGCTCGGAGCGAGCAGTACTTC	CASSPGGARSEQYF
TRBV10-3	TRBD1	.	TRBJ1-2	TGTGCCATCAATAGACAGGGGGCAGTCACAGGCTACACCTTC	CAINRQGAVTGYTF
TRBV4-3	.	.	TRBJ2-1	TGCGCCAGCAGCACCCGAGACAGGTACAATGAGCAGTTCTTC	CASSTRDRYNEQFF
TRBV30	.	.	TRBJ1-1	TGTGCCTGGAGTATAGGGGGGGGAGCTTTCTTT	CAWSIGGGAFF
TRBV6-6	.	.	TRBJ1-2	TGTGCCAGCAGTGCCCCCGAGCGGGGGGACTATGGCTACACCTTC	CASSAPERGDYGYTF
TRBV4-3	.	.	TRBJ2-6	TGCGCCAGCAGCCAAGAACCGAATGGAGGGGCCAACGTCCTGACTTTC	CASSQEPNGGANVLTF
TRBV5-5	TRBD1	.	TRBJ2-6	TGTGCCAGCAGCTCACGAGGGGGCTACGGGGCCAACGTCCTGACTTTC	CASSSRGGYGANVLTF
TRBV2	.	.	TRBJ1-5	TGTGCCAGCAGATTTTGGGAGGATCAGCCCCAGCATTTT	CASRFWEDQPQHF
TRBV10-3	TRBD2	.	TRBJ2-1	TGTGCCATCAGTGAGAACCGACTAGCGGGAATCAATGAGCAGTTCTTC	CAISENRLAGINEQFF
TRBV9	.	.	TRBJ2-5	TGTGCCAGCAGCGTCTACAGGGTCGCAAGCCGGACTGAGCAGTACTTC	CASSVYRVASRTEQYF
TRBV6-5	.	.	TRBJ2-3	TGTGCCAGCAGTTGGTTGGGGGGAGGTTCAGATACGCAGTATTTT	CASSWLGGGSDTQYF
TRBV11-2	.	.	TRBJ2-5	TGTGCCAGCAGCTTAGATTTCGGGCAGGCGGGCTCCCAAGAGACCCAGTACTTC	CASSLDFGQAGSQETQYF
TRBV5-6	.	.	TRBJ1-1	TGTGCCAGCAGCTTGGGACCGGGGCTTGAAGCTTTCTTT	CASSLGPGLEAFF
TRBV2	.	.	TRBJ2-1	TGTGCCAGCAGTGCCCTCGCCCGGGAGTATAATGAGCAGTTCTTC	CASSALAREYNEQFF
TRBV27	.	.	TRBJ1-5	TGTGCCAGCAGTTTAATTGCCACCCGAGGCCAGCCCCAGCATTTT	CASSLIATRGQPQHF
TRBV11-3	.	.	TRBJ1-1	TGTGCCAGCAGCTTAGGGGGGGGCCACACTGAAGCTTTCTTT	CASSLGGGHTEAFF
TRBV11-2	TRBD2	.	TRBJ2-2	TGTGCCAGCAGCTTAGGTTCCAGCGGGACCAACACCGGGGAGCTGTTTTTT	CASSLGSSGTNTGELFF
TRBV7-8	TRBD2	.	TRBJ2-6	TGTGCCAGCAGCGCGGGAGAGTTACCCACAAAGTCGGGCCAACGTCCTGACTTC	CASSAGELPTKSGQRPDF
TRBV11-2	.	.	TRBJ2-1	TGTGCCAGCAGCCGCCCTCTCGGAGGGCAGTTCTTC	CASSRPLGGQFF
TRBV5-8	TRBD2	.	TRBJ2-1	TGTGCCATCCATAGCGGGACGAGCTCCTACAATGAGCAGTTCTTC	CAIHSGTSSYNEQFF
TRBV5-1	.	.	TRBJ1-1	TGCGCCAGCAGCAATAGACAGCCTGGAAACACTGAAGCTTTCTTT	CASSNRQPGNTEAFF
TRBV2	.	once	TRBJ1-1	TGTGCCAGCAGGCCCCCCCCGGGTTCCGCTTTCTTT	CASRPPPGSAFF
TRBV12-5	.	.	TRBJ2-1	TGTGCTAGTGGTTTGGTCGGAGGGCGAGGGAGCAATGAGCAGTTCTTC	CASGLVGGRGSNEQFF
TRBV18	TRBD1	few	TRBJ2-5	TGTGCCAGCTCACCGGGACAGGGTATGGAGACCCAGTACTTC	CASSPGQGMETQYF
TRBV5-1	.	.	TRBJ2-1	TGCGCCAGCAGCCTGGTGAGAGCCCCCTACAATGAGCAGTTCTTC	CASSLVRAPYNEQFF
TRBV19	.	few	TRBJ1-2	TGTGCCAGCCGAACTGTGGACATCGCTGGCTACACCTTC	CASRTVDIAGYTF
TRBV27	TRBD1	.	TRBJ1-2	TGTGCCAGCAGCCCGGACAGGCAGGCGGGAAGGGGTTGGCACTACACCTTC	CASSPDRQAGRGWHYTF
TRBV7-8	TRBD2	.	TRBJ2-4	TGTGCCAGCAGCTTAGCTAGCGGGGCGAACATTCAGTACTTC	CASSLASGANIQYF
TRBV18	.	.	TRBJ2-1	TGTGCCAGCTCACCACTAGGGAGCTCCTACAATGAGCAGTTCTTC	CASSPLGSSYNEQFF
TRBV19	.	.	TRBJ2-7	TGTGCCAGTAGACCGGACTCTCTCGACGAGCAGTACTTC	CASRPDSLDEQYF
TRBV9	.	.	TRBJ2-1	TGTGCCAGCAGCGTACGTGTCAGACCCAATGAGCAGTTCTTC	CASSVRVRPNEQFF
TRBV5-1	.	.	TRBJ2-5	TGCGCCAGCAGCTTGGCCCTCGTTATAGAGCTGGAGACCCAGTACTTC	CASSLALVIELETQYF